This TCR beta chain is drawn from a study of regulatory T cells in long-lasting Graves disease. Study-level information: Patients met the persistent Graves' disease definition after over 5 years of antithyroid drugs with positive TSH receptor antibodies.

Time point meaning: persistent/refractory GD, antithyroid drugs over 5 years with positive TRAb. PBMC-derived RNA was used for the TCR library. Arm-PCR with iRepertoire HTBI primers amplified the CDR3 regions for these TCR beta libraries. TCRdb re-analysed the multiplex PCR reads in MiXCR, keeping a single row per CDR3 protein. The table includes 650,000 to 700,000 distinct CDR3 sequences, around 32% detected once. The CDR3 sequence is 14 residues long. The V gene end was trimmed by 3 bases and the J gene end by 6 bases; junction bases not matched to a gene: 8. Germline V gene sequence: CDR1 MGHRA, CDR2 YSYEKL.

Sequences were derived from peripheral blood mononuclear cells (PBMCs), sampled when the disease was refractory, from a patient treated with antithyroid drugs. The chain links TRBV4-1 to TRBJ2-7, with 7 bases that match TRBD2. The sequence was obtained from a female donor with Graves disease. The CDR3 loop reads CASSQDPTSSEQYF. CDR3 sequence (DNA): TGCGCCAGCAGCCAGGATCCGACTAGCTCCGAGCAGTACTTC.